Following are 27 T cell receptor beta chains from one sample sequenced in a study of beta chain features in type 1 diabetes listed by TCRdb under 2018. Study-wide findings and limitations: A moderate but significant shortening of TCRB CDR3 length was observed in type 1 diabetes patients in all four CD4+ subsets.

The antigens of these receptors remain unknown. The protocol used for the library was the immunoSEQ multiplex PCR assay. The entire isolated RNA was reverse transcribed using the High Capacity cDNA Reverse Transcription Kit, and thus expressed TCRB transcripts were sequenced. TCRdb limited this immuneACCESS table to in-frame rearrangements with V and J called. A share of clones is missing; checked studies link under half to unresolved V genes, and the rest is unexplained. Here the sample has 400,000 or so clones; 8% to 10% occur a single time. The ten largest clonotypes hold about 0.64% of the sample. Material: central memory CD4+ T cells from blood. Receptor source: a man aged 25-45 years with type 1 diabetes.

This clone occurred a few times. V usage is TRBV7-2 and J usage is TRBJ2-5, with 8 bases matching TRBD1. V dropped 5 bases and J dropped 2; count of bases not matched to a gene: 7. This CDR3 is built from 15 residues. Per germline, CDR1 SGHTA and CDR2 FQGNSA. The CDR3 spells CASSRRDRHQETQYF. The CDR3 DNA sequence: TGTGCCAGCAGCCGTCGGGACAGGCATCAAGAGACCCAGTACTTC.

On this clone itself: Mismatch with germline at one junction end may stem from a read error. J is TRBJ2-1 and V is TRBV6-1; D possibly corresponds to TRBD2 (5 bases). CDR1 and CDR2 (germline): MNHNS, SASEGT. This CDR3 contains 12 residues. CDR3 sequence: CAISAEGNEQFF. Here the CDR3 DNA reads TGTGCCATCAGTGCCGAGGGAAATGAGCAGTTCTTC.

This clone has more than one count but fewer than ten. In DNA, the CDR3 is TGTGCCAGCAGCCAAGATCCCAGCGGGAATTACAATGAGCAGTTCTTC. It specifies CASSQDPSGNYNEQFF. The chain couples TRBV4-2 to TRBJ2-1; 7 bases align to TRBD2. Unmatched junction bases numbered 6, after V lost 0 bases and J lost 4 bases. Looked up from germline, CDR1 is LGHNA and CDR2 is YNFKEQ. This CDR3 spans 16 amino acids.

This chain uses TRBV6-6 with TRBJ1-1, with D uncertain. This CDR3 has 15 amino acids. Germline-derived CDR1 and CDR2 are MNHNY and SVGAGI (reference sequence). Trimming removed 5 bases from V and 1 base from J, with 14 bases in between. CDR3 in amino acids: CASSVDLASNTEAFF. In nucleotides, the CDR3 is TGTGCCAGCAGTGTCGACCTTGCATCGAACACTGAAGCTTTCTTT.

V is TRBV19 and J is TRBJ1-2, with 9 bases matching TRBD1. CDR1 and CDR2 (germline): LNHDA, SQIVND (reference sequence). The trim removed 8 bases at V and 8 bases at J, leaving 12 bases unmatched. This CDR3 contains 14 residues. CDR3 bases: TGTGCCAGTTGTGCCGGACAGGGGTATGTGGGCTACACCTTC. Translation gives CASCAGQGYVGYTF.

The chain is built from TRBV4-2 and TRBJ2-2, with 8 positions matching TRBD2. After removal of 3 bases from V and 5 bases from J, the junction contained 11 bases not matched to a gene. There are 17 residues in the CDR3. The germline CDR1 and CDR2 sequences are LGHNA and YNFKEQ. The CDR3 DNA is TGTGCCAGCAGCCAGGCGGCCGGGGGGGAGGGAACCGGGGAGCTGTTTTTT. Translating gives CASSQAAGGEGTGELFF.

This rearrangement joins TRBV2 to TRBJ2-7; no reliable D call. V was cut by 5 bases and J by 6 bases, with 14 bases left in between. Germline CDR1 is SNHLY and CDR2 is FYNNEI. The CDR3 has 13 amino acids. The CDR3 coding sequence is TGTGCCAGCAGTTTAAATCAGCAGACCGAGCAGTACTTC. Its protein product is CASSLNQQTEQYF.

This clone was detected a few times. This chain connects TRBV10-3 to TRBJ2-2, with D possibly being TRBD1 (5 bases). The V end lost 6 bases, the J end lost 3 bases, and 14 bases lay between the germline ends. The CDR3 loop spans 15 amino acids. Germline CDR1 is ENHRY and CDR2 is SYGVKD. CDR3 amino acids: CAIRRQSDDTGELFF. CDR3 sequence (DNA): TGTGCCATCAGAAGACAGTCCGATGACACCGGGGAGCTGTTTTTT.

The V gene is TRBV14, the J gene TRBJ2-1; D is uncertain. Per the germline V gene, CDR1 is SGHDN and CDR2 is FVKESK. V gave up 1 base and J gave up 6 bases, with 13 bases separating them. The CDR3 runs 15 residues. The CDR3 bases are TGTGCCAGCAGCCAAGCTGGTTCCGTGGGCAATGAGCAGTTCTTC. As protein: CASSQAGSVGNEQFF. The whole variable domain, remainder taken from reference TRBV14 and TRBJ2-1, is EAGVTQFPSHSVIEKGQTVTLRCDPISGHDNLYWYRRVMGKEIKFLLHFVKESKQDESGMPNNRFLAERTGGTYSTLKVQPAELEDSGVYFCASSQAGSVGNEQFFGPGTRLTVL.

The sample holds a few counts of this clone. In the same sample, other DNA sequences code for this CDR3. V and J are TRBV29-1 and TRBJ2-3; 7 nucleotides agree with TRBD1. With 6 bases clipped from V and 1 base from J, the junction kept 4 bases outside the gene matches. Germline CDR1 and CDR2: SQVTM and ANQGSEA. The CDR3 is made up of 13 amino acids. The CDR3 sequence: CSVLGQGTDTQYF. The CDR3 DNA is TGCAGCGTCCTAGGACAGGGCACAGATACGCAGTATTTT.

This clone was found a few times. V is TRBV7-2 and J is TRBJ2-3; 10 positions agree with TRBD1. The trim removed 9 bases at V and 8 bases at J, leaving 11 bases unmatched. The germline V gene encodes CDR1 SGHTA and CDR2 FQGNSA. The CDR3 sequence is 14 residues long. CDR3 region: CASTPGQGVGTQYF. For the CDR3, the DNA is TGTGCCAGTACCCCCGGACAGGGGGTTGGTACGCAGTATTTT. The full variable domain, completed using reference TRBV7-2 and TRBJ2-3, is GAGVSQSPSNKVTEKGKDVELRCDPISGHTALYWYRQSLGQGLEFLIYFQGNSAPDKSGLPSDRFSAERTGGSVSTLTIQRTQQEDSAVYLCASTPGQGVGTQYFGPGTRLTVL.

The chain joins TRBV6-5 to TRBJ2-7; tentatively, D is TRBD1 or TRBD2 (6 bases each). The CDR3 sequence is 13 residues long. V lost 8 bases and J lost 2, with 13 bases in between. Germline CDR1 MNHEY, CDR2 SVGAGI. CDR3 in amino acids: CASAGGLAYEQYF. The CDR3 region has the DNA TGTGCCAGCGCCGGGGGCCTCGCCTACGAGCAGTACTTC.

Worth noting for this clone: Since a far larger clone is one base different, this is likely a read error. The chain combines TRBV4-2 with TRBJ2-2, with 12 bases identical to TRBD2. This CDR3 comprises 17 residues. Trimming took 4 bases from V and 8 from J; bases not matched to a gene: 11. Germline V gene sequence: CDR1 LGHNA, CDR2 YNFKEQ. In DNA, the CDR3 is TGTGCCAGCAGCCGGGCTAGCGGGAGGGCCATGGCTGGGGAGCTGTTTTTT. Translation: CASSRASGRAMAGELFF.

This clone was detected only a few times. A far larger clone is off by one base, so a read error is likely. The rearrangement links TRBV6-1 to TRBJ2-7; D gene uncertain. Germline V gene data show CDR1 as MNHNS and CDR2 as SASEGT. With 6 bases removed from V and 2 bases from J, the gap between germline ends came to 5 bases. The CDR3 contains 11 residues. CDR3 loop: CASSLPYEQYF. The CDR3 bases are TGTGCCAGCAGCTTACCCTACGAGCAGTACTTC.

This clone appeared a few times. The chain has TRBV7-6 and TRBJ2-2; D unclear. Trimming pared 5 bases from V and 5 bases from J, leaving 9 bases between. The length of the CDR3 is 13 residues. Germline values: CDR1 SGHVS, CDR2 FNYEAQ. The CDR3 nucleotides are TGTGCCAGCAGCCTCGGGTGGACCGGGGAGCTGTTTTTT. This translates into CASSLGWTGELFF.

This clone turned up a few times. CDR3 region: CASSQAGGDTQYF. The CDR3 DNA sequence: TGTGCCAGCAGCCAAGCAGGAGGAGATACGCAGTATTTT. The V call is TRBV4-2, the J call TRBJ2-3, with D possibly being TRBD2 (5 bases). V was clipped by 1 base and J by 5 bases, with 7 bases between them. The CDR3 spans 13 residues. The germline gives CDR1 LGHNA, CDR2 YNFKEQ.

This chain connects TRBV6-6 to TRBJ1-2, with 7 bases lining up with TRBD1. The length of the CDR3 is 12 residues. The V segment lost 5 bases and the J segment 9 bases; nucleotides outside the gene matches: 6. Germline V CDR1 and CDR2: MNHNY, SVGAGI (reference sequence). As DNA, the CDR3 is TGTGCCAGCAGTAACCGACAGGGCAGCTACACCTTC. This codes for CASSNRQGSYTF.

The chain employs TRBV11-2 and TRBJ2-4, with D tentatively TRBD2 (6 bases). This CDR3 comprises 16 residues. V was trimmed by 0 bases and J by 1 base, leaving 10 bases between them. CDR1 and CDR2 from the germline V gene are SGHAT and FQNNGV. The CDR3 region has the DNA TGTGCCAGCAGCTTAGATCGCGGGGCGGCCAAAAACATTCAGTACTTC. Protein sequence: CASSLDRGAAKNIQYF.

This chain links TRBV7-3 with TRBJ2-2, with D unresolved. V was shortened by 5 bases and J by 5 bases, with 6 bases between the two germline ends. This CDR3 has 12 amino acids. Germline CDR1 reads SGHTA; CDR2 reads FQGTGA. The CDR3 nucleotides read TGTGCCAGCAGCCGTTCTACCGGGGAGCTGTTTTTT. It is translated as CASSRSTGELFF.

This clone has a handful of counts. The rearrangement links TRBV10-3 to TRBJ1-4; tentative D call: TRBD1 (5 bases). The V gene lost 3 bases and the J gene lost 4 bases, with 6 bases spanning the gap. This CDR3 contains 13 residues. Looked up from germline, CDR1 is ENHRY and CDR2 is SYGVKD. The CDR3 DNA sequence: TGTGCCATCAGTGATCAGGGTAATGAAAAACTGTTTTTT. The encoded protein is CAISDQGNEKLFF.

The chain employs TRBV10-2 and TRBJ1-1; TRBD1 might be the D (5 bases). The CDR3 contains 14 residues. The V gene lost 8 bases and the J gene lost 1 base, with 14 bases spanning the gap. Per germline, CDR1 WSHSY and CDR2 SAAADI. In nucleotides, the CDR3 is TGCGCCAGCGGCGACGGGGCAACGAACACTGAAGCTTTCTTT. It is translated as CASGDGATNTEAFF.

This clone was counted a few times. V usage is TRBV28 and J usage is TRBJ2-7, with 16 bases that match TRBD2. CDR3 length equals 20 residues. Germline V gene data show CDR1 as MDHEN and CDR2 as SYDVKM. The trim removed 2 bases at V and 2 bases at J, leaving 12 bases unmatched. The CDR3 DNA sequence: TGTGCCAGCAGTTTAATAATATCGGGACTAGCGGGAGGGATCACCTACGAGCAGTACTTC. This codes for CASSLIISGLAGGITYEQYF.

This clone occurred a few times. The rearrangement uses TRBV5-1 and TRBJ2-1; TRBD2 agrees at 7 bases. Trimming removed 0 bases from V and 11 bases from J; junction bases left unmatched: 8. Germline CDR1 and CDR2: SGHRS and YFSETQ. CDR3 size: 14 residues. The CDR3, as DNA: TGCGCCAGCAGCTTGGCCCTAGCGGATCTTCAGCAGTTCTTC. Translated, it gives CASSLALADLQQFF.

Many counts were recorded for this clone. DNA of the CDR3: TGTGCCAGCAGCTTAGGCGGGTCTGGGGCCAACGTCCTGACTTTC. Translating gives CASSLGGSGANVLTF. The chain has TRBV7-7 and TRBJ2-6; D may be TRBD2 (5 bases). Germline lookup yields CDR1 SSHAT and CDR2 FNYEAQ (reference sequence). The CDR3 runs 15 residues. The V end lost 1 base, the J end lost 1 base, and 5 bases lay between the germline ends.

This clone occurred many times. The gene calls are TRBV28 and TRBJ2-3; D possibly corresponds to TRBD1 (6 bases). V was trimmed by 6 bases and J by 10 bases, leaving 20 bases between them. CDR3 length equals 14 residues. Germline values: CDR1 MDHEN, CDR2 SYDVKM. The CDR3 region is CASRSGTQVVSQYF. Written as DNA, the CDR3 is TGTGCCAGCAGATCCGGGACACAGGTTGTCTCGCAGTATTTT.

This chain connects TRBV28 to TRBJ2-1; 10 bases agree with TRBD1. Germline V CDR1 and CDR2: MDHEN, SYDVKM. The V segment lost 7 bases and the J segment 2 bases; nucleotides outside the gene matches: 5. The CDR3 loop spans 15 amino acids. CDR3 nucleotide sequence: TGTGCCAGCACCGGGACAGGGGTGACCTACAATGAGCAGTTCTTC. Protein product: CASTGTGVTYNEQFF. Supplemented by reference TRBV28 and TRBJ2-1, the full variable domain reads DVKVTQSSRYLVKRTGEKVFLECVQDMDHENMFWYRQDPGLGLRLIYFSYDVKMKEKGDIPEGYSVSREKKERFSLILESASTNQTSMYLCASTGTGVTYNEQFFGPGTRLTVL.

The chain has TRBV6-1 and TRBJ1-3; TRBD1 aligns across 7 bases. The germline V gene encodes CDR1 MNHNS and CDR2 SASEGT. The CDR3 has 19 amino acids. After removal of 4 bases from V and 5 bases from J, the junction contained 20 bases not matched to a gene. CDR3 region: CASSARQGDPRGERNTIYF. The CDR3 coding sequence is TGTGCCAGCAGTGCCAGACAGGGAGACCCCCGCGGGGAGAGAAACACCATATATTTT.